A single sample gave rise to the 13 T cell receptor beta chains below, sequenced in a study of T-cell memory formation after mild COVID-19. Each CDR3 protein gets one entry after TCRdb re-called the 5' RACE reads with MiXCR. The data contain around 510,000 distinct CDR3 sequences, approximately 21% of them singletons. Sequencing used PBMCs or a T cell subset sorted from them (not recorded which). The receptors come from an adult woman who had mild COVID-19 (a few samples of this study predate the infection). Cell type and time point are not known.

V and J are TRBV27 and TRBJ2-7; D is undetermined. CDR1 is MNHEY and CDR2 is SMNVEV in the germline V gene (reference sequence). The V gene lost 0 bases and the J gene lost 0 bases, with 9 bases spanning the gap. The CDR3 is 15 residues long. The CDR3 DNA follows: TGTGCCAGCAGTTTATCATTTAAGGCCTCCTACGAGCAGTACTTC. Its protein is CASSLSFKASYEQYF.

This chain joins TRBV20-1 and TRBJ2-7; no definite D call. This CDR3 contains 11 residues. From germline, CDR1 is DFQATT and CDR2 SNEGSKA (reference sequence). V lost 3 bases, J lost 7 bases, and 10 bases lay in between. For the CDR3, the DNA is TGCAGTGCTAGTGGTGCCGGGGAGCAGTACTTC. This codes for CSASGAGEQYF.

The chain carries TRBV2 and TRBJ1-5; D gene ambiguous. Trimming shortened V by 5 bases and J by 4 bases, and 15 bases separated the two germline ends. This CDR3 contains 15 residues. Germline V gene data show CDR1 as SNHLY and CDR2 as FYNNEI. In nucleotides, the CDR3 is TGTGCCAGCAGTCCAGGCGGGTCAGTAAATCAGCCCCAGCATTTT. Translation gives CASSPGGSVNQPQHF.

The chain links TRBV24-1 to TRBJ2-2; D gene ambiguous. CDR3 length equals 16 residues. Trimming shortened V by 0 bases and J by 6 bases, and 13 bases separated the two germline ends. CDR1 and CDR2 (germline): KGHDR, SFDVKD. CDR3 nucleotides: TGTGCCACCAGTGATTTGCGTCCTGGGCAGGCCGGGGAGCTGTTTTTT. It yields the protein CATSDLRPGQAGELFF.

This clonotype was picked up a small number of times. The chain combines TRBV9 with TRBJ2-3; TRBD1 agrees at 7 bases. CDR3 size: 15 residues. In germline, CDR1 is SGDLS, CDR2 YYNGEE. V lost 4 bases, J lost 0 bases, and 5 bases stayed unmatched. The CDR3 protein is CASSPGTDSTDTQYF. The CDR3 DNA reads TGTGCCAGCAGCCCCGGGACAGATAGCACAGATACGCAGTATTTT.

The V and J genes are TRBV5-1 and TRBJ2-1; no clear D. Germline V gene data show CDR1 as SGHRS and CDR2 as YFSETQ. V was shortened by 0 bases and J by 0 bases, with 7 bases between the two germline ends. This CDR3 region has 15 residues. CDR3 residues: CASSLVGVSYNEQFF. CDR3 sequence (DNA): TGCGCCAGCAGCTTGGTTGGGGTCTCCTACAATGAGCAGTTCTTC.

This clonotype has at least ten counts. CDR3 in amino acids: CASSLGDLAKNIQYF. The DNA of the CDR3 is TGTGCCAGCAGCTTAGGGGACTTAGCCAAAAACATTCAGTACTTC. The V and J genes are TRBV7-9 and TRBJ2-4, with TRBD2 as a possible D gene (6 bases). The CDR3 has 15 amino acids. From germline, CDR1 is SEHNR and CDR2 FQNEAQ (reference sequence). The V and J ends lost 1 base and 0 bases respectively, with 7 bases between them.

This chain links TRBV12-3 or TRBV12-4 with TRBJ2-2; perhaps TRBD2 as D (6 bases). This CDR3 is 13 amino acids long. The ends were cut back, 10 bases at V and 1 base at J, with 10 bases in the middle. CDR3 in amino acids: CATREQNTGELFF. The CDR3 region has the DNA TGTGCCACCCGGGAGCAGAACACCGGGGAGCTGTTTTTT.

V gene TRBV4-1 combines with J gene TRBJ2-4; TRBD2 agrees at 10 bases. This CDR3 contains 18 residues. Germline V CDR1 and CDR2: MGHRA, YSYEKL. With V trimmed by 6 bases and J by 2 bases, 13 bases remained unmatched. The CDR3 sequence: CASRYSAGGPRSKNIQYF. The CDR3 bases are TGCGCCAGCAGATATTCAGCGGGGGGGCCTAGGTCCAAAAACATTCAGTACTTC.

Only a few counts were recorded for this clonotype. V is TRBV29-1 and J is TRBJ2-1, with D tentatively TRBD1 (6 bases). The V gene lost 1 base and the J gene lost 4 bases, with 11 bases spanning the gap. The CDR3 loop spans 14 amino acids. Germline CDR1 SQVTM, CDR2 ANQGSEA. The CDR3 here is CSVEGEGVYNEQFF. The CDR3 nucleotides are TGCAGCGTTGAAGGAGAGGGGGTATACAATGAGCAGTTCTTC.

On this clonotype itself: One junction end disagrees with the germline gene, perhaps due to a read error. The rearrangement joins TRBV7-9 to TRBJ2-4, with 9 bases aligning to TRBD1. The CDR3 extends over 17 amino acids. Germline CDR1 reads SEHNR; CDR2 reads FQNEAQ (reference sequence). CDR3 nucleotide sequence: TGTGCCAGCAGCCCCCCCGGGACAGGGTTCGTCAAAAACATTAAGTACTTC. Translated, it gives CASSPPGTGFVKNIKYF.

This clonotype was counted only a few times. The chain links TRBV7-6 to TRBJ2-5; maybe TRBD1 (5 bases). CDR1 is SGHVS and CDR2 is FNYEAQ in the germline V gene. This CDR3 has 12 residues. Trimming stripped 8 bases from V and 3 bases from J, with 10 bases between. CDR3 region: CASQGGEETQYF. The CDR3 DNA sequence: TGTGCCAGCCAGGGTGGCGAAGAGACCCAGTACTTC. The full variable domain, in which reference TRBV7-6 and TRBJ2-5 provide the parts outside the CDR3, is GAGVSQSPRYKVTKRGQDVALRCDPISGHVSLYWYRQALGQGPEFLTYFNYEAQQDKSGLPNDRFSAERPEGSISTLTIQRTEQRDSAMYRCASQGGEETQYFGPGTRLLVL.

The rearrangement joins TRBV15 to TRBJ1-1; a weak D match, TRBD1 (5 bases). The CDR3 totals 14 residues. V was cut by 4 bases and J by 11 bases, with 20 bases left in between. Germline assignment: CDR1 LNHNV and CDR2 YYDKDF (reference sequence). DNA of the CDR3: TGTGCCACCAGCACCCTAGGGAAGGGGAGGACGGCTTTCTTT. Translating it yields CATSTLGKGRTAFF.